This paragraph reports one T cell receptor (beta chain). Its antigen is undetermined. This sample was included in a study of cytomegalovirus exposure and HLA in healthy donors. Overall study: One earlier analysis, a look at about 179 million T cells, found about 110 million unique TCR beta sequences. As released early, the data held roughly 85 million unique TCRs from HLA-typed donors.

Primers for the PCR totalled 60 Vbeta and 13 Jbeta. Only in-frame clones appear in the TCRdb table, and some are missing; sequencing was by immunoSEQ multiplex PCR. The repertoire holds about 130,000 clones, with just under 80% as singletons. Whole-study results and caveats: Prior analysis indicated that the majority of TCR beta V segments exhibited productivity approximately 87% or approximately 30% of the time.

V lost 3 bases to trimming and J lost 3 bases; unmatched junction nucleotides: 4. The CDR3 contains 14 residues. Germline V gives CDR1 MRHNA, CDR2 SNTAGT. J is TRBJ2-7 and V is TRBV6-4; 8 bases match TRBD1. The sequence was obtained from a woman aged 40 to 50 in good health and CMV-seronegative. The specimen was PBMCs. The DNA of the CDR3 is TGTGCCAGCAGTGAAAGGACAGGGCACTACGAGCAGTACTTC. Encoded protein: CASSERTGHYEQYF.